Below, 27 T cell receptor beta chains from the same sample are listed, as sequenced in a study of cytomegalovirus exposure and HLA in healthy donors. With 60 Vbeta and 13 Jbeta primers, the PCR was carried out. Assay: immunoSEQ multiplex PCR; the TCRdb copy retains only in-frame clones and omits some. The table lists tens of thousands of clones, 65% to 80% of them singletons. The sequenced sample was PBMCs. Receptors originate from a man aged 25 to 40 in good health and CMV-seronegative.

The V gene is TRBV10-3, the J gene TRBJ1-1; D is perhaps TRBD1 (6 bases). CDR1 and CDR2 (germline): ENHRY, SYGVKD. The CDR3 covers 11 residues. Between the trimmed V and J ends, which lost 6 bases and 11 bases, there was a span of 13 bases. CDR3 protein: CAISTGHRAFF. The CDR3 bases are TGTGCCATCAGCACGGGACACAGGGCTTTCTTT.

The CDR3 region is CASRGTSGIYEQYF. CDR3 DNA sequence: TGTGCCAGCAGGGGGACTAGCGGGATTTACGAGCAGTACTTC. This chain uses TRBV2 with TRBJ2-7; 13 bases map to TRBD2. Germline trimming cut 6 bases from V and 4 bases from J; bases unmatched to any gene: 3. This CDR3 is 14 amino acids long. CDR1 and CDR2 from the germline V gene are SNHLY and FYNNEI.

This chain links TRBV19 with TRBJ2-7; 10 positions agree with TRBD2. CDR1 is LNHDA, CDR2 SQIVND, per germline (reference sequence). V lost 7 bases and J lost 6; bases outside the gene matches: 15. CDR3 length: 16 amino acids. The CDR3 here is CASTQEPSGSRGEQYF. The CDR3, as DNA: TGTGCCAGTACTCAGGAGCCTAGCGGGAGTAGGGGCGAGCAGTACTTC.

The rearrangement uses TRBV27 and TRBJ2-2; D remains ambiguous. CDR3 length equals 15 residues. Germline V lookup: CDR1 MNHEY, CDR2 SMNVEV (reference sequence). Trimming took 6 bases from V and 2 from J, leaving 13 bases between them. CDR3 sequence: CASRRLLTNTGELFF. Written as DNA, the CDR3 is TGTGCCAGCAGGAGGTTACTGACTAACACCGGGGAGCTGTTTTTT.

V is TRBV29-1 and J is TRBJ2-7; 8 nucleotides align to TRBD2. Germline V CDR1 and CDR2: SQVTM, ANQGSEA. The V gene end was trimmed by 0 bases and the J gene end by 2 bases; junction bases not matched to a gene: 3. The CDR3 runs to 14 residues. The CDR3 DNA is TGCAGCGTTGAAGATACGGGAGGGACCTACGAGCAGTACTTC. Translated, it gives CSVEDTGGTYEQYF.

This chain uses TRBV5-1 with TRBJ2-5; maybe TRBD2 (5 bases). CDR1 and CDR2 from the germline V gene are SGHRS and YFSETQ. This CDR3 comprises 15 residues. Trimming stripped 0 bases from V and 4 bases from J, with 13 bases between. The CDR3 here is CASSLAGGGRETQYF. In nucleotides, the CDR3 is TGCGCCAGCAGCTTGGCCGGAGGAGGTCGAGAGACCCAGTACTTC.

The rearrangement links TRBV30 to TRBJ2-7; D is perhaps TRBD1 (5 bases). The CDR3 totals 13 residues. Germline CDR1 reads GTSNPN; CDR2 reads SVGIG (reference sequence). V was pared by 0 bases and J by 3 bases, with 9 bases between. This chain's CDR3 is CAWSVGQFYEQYF. CDR3 in DNA: TGTGCCTGGAGTGTGGGGCAATTCTACGAGCAGTACTTC.

This rearrangement joins TRBV5-6 to TRBJ1-1; tentatively, D is TRBD1 (5 bases). Germline CDR1 SGHDT, CDR2 YYEEEE. V was trimmed by 4 bases and J by 1 base, leaving 8 bases between them. The CDR3 spans 13 residues. CDR3: CASSVDRNTEAFF. Written as DNA, the CDR3 is TGTGCCAGCAGCGTCGACAGGAACACTGAAGCTTTCTTT.

Notes on this clone: This clone may be a read error of a much larger clone one base away. The chain couples TRBV6-4 to TRBJ2-1, with D possibly TRBD2 on 6 matching bases. The CDR3 has 14 residues. From germline, CDR1 is MRHNA and CDR2 SNTAGT. Trimming pared 3 bases from V and 3 bases from J, leaving 9 bases between. The CDR3 spells CASSESGDYNEQFF. The CDR3 nucleotides read TGTGCCAGCAGTGAATCGGGAGACTACAATGAGCAGTTCTTC.

This clone was picked up a small number of times. The V call is TRBV11-3, the J call TRBJ2-5; 13 bases are shared with TRBD2. The length of the CDR3 is 16 residues. Germline V gene lookup returns CDR1 SGHNT and CDR2 YENEEA. Trimming took 3 bases from V and 4 from J; bases not matched to a gene: 5. This CDR3 reads CASSLRTSGSIETQYF. DNA for the CDR3: TGTGCCAGCAGCTTGAGGACTAGCGGGAGTATAGAGACCCAGTACTTC. The full variable domain, its missing parts supplied by reference TRBV11-3 and TRBJ2-5, is EAGVVQSPRYKIIEKKQPVAFWCNPISGHNTLYWYLQNLGQGPELLIRYENEEAVDDSQLPKDRFSAERLKGVDSTLKIQPAELGDSAVYLCASSLRTSGSIETQYFGPGTRLLVL.

J is TRBJ1-1 and V is TRBV11-1; D is uncertain. CDR1 and CDR2 from the germline V gene are SGHAT and FQDESV (reference sequence). The CDR3 loop spans 12 amino acids. V was pared by 6 bases and J by 5 bases, with 10 bases between. CDR3 loop: CASSHETTEAFF. CDR3 DNA: TGTGCCAGCAGTCACGAGACAACTGAAGCTTTCTTT.

J is TRBJ2-5 and V is TRBV5-6; 14 bases line up with TRBD2. The end of the DNA aligns better with TRBJ2-7, so the J call may be wrong. Germline CDR1 is SGHDT and CDR2 is YYEEEE. The CDR3 has 16 residues. DNA of the CDR3: TGTGCCAGCAGCTTACCTACGACTAGCGGGAGGGACGAGCAGTACTTC. It yields the protein CASSLPTTSGRDEQYF.

The chain joins TRBV7-2 to TRBJ1-2; 10 bases fit TRBD1. This CDR3 comprises 15 residues. Germline values: CDR1 SGHTA, CDR2 FQGNSA. J was trimmed by 8 bases and V by 5 bases; bases with no gene match: 11. CDR3 nucleotides: TGTGCCAGCAGCGTCGTTGGGGGACAGGGGCACGGCTACACCTTC. It translates to CASSVVGGQGHGYTF.

The chain recombines TRBV5-1 with TRBJ1-2; the match to TRBD1 covers 9 bases. The CDR3 length is 15 residues. V trimming: 3 bases; J trimming: 6 bases; junction bases outside the gene matches: 9. Germline CDR1 and CDR2: SGHRS and YFSETQ. As DNA, the CDR3 is TGCGCCAGCAGCTGGGGACAGGGCGACTGGAATGGCTACACCTTC. Its protein is CASSWGQGDWNGYTF.

The chain combines TRBV5-1 with TRBJ2-3; 10 bases align to TRBD2. The germline CDR1 and CDR2 sequences are SGHRS and YFSETQ. The CDR3 covers 15 residues. V dropped 4 bases and J dropped 4; count of bases not matched to a gene: 6. The CDR3: CASSVLAGVSDTQYF. The CDR3, as DNA: TGCGCCAGCAGCGTTCTAGCGGGAGTATCAGATACGCAGTATTTT.

This clone has just a few counts. This chain joins TRBV6-1 and TRBJ2-2; possible D gene TRBD2, 7 bases. CDR1 and CDR2 from the germline V gene are MNHNS and SASEGT. V lost 7 bases, J lost 3 bases, and 15 bases lay in between. The CDR3 length is 15 residues. In DNA form, the CDR3 reads TGTGCCAGCAAGTACTGGGGGGGCGACACCGGGGAGCTGTTTTTT. Protein sequence: CASKYWGGDTGELFF.

The CDR3 protein is CAWSPGQGAQPQHF. CDR3 in DNA: TGTGCCTGGAGCCCGGGACAGGGGGCTCAGCCCCAGCATTTT. The chain carries TRBV30 and TRBJ1-5, with TRBD1 matching 12 bases. CDR3 length: 14 amino acids. Trimming cost V 3 bases and J 6 bases; bases outside gene matches: 3. CDR1 and CDR2 from the germline V gene are GTSNPN and SVGIG (reference sequence).

In its sample, this clone was seen a few times. CDR3 sequence: CASSPYRVRGVEKLFF. The CDR3 region has the DNA TGTGCCAGCAGCCCATACCGGGTGCGGGGAGTTGAAAAACTGTTTTTT. The chain couples TRBV7-8 to TRBJ1-4; D gene uncertain. Looked up from germline, CDR1 is SGHVS and CDR2 is FQNEAQ. The CDR3 consists of 16 residues. Trimming left V 5 bases short and J 7 bases short, with 20 bases between.

The gene calls are TRBV10-1 and TRBJ1-1; D is uncertain. The germline gives CDR1 WNHNN, CDR2 SYGVQD (reference sequence). The CDR3 is 12 amino acids. Trimming pared 2 bases from V and 8 bases from J, leaving 9 bases between. The CDR3 loop is CASSEGLPEAFF. The DNA of the CDR3 is TGCGCCAGCAGTGAGGGGCTGCCAGAAGCTTTCTTT.

The V call is TRBV27, the J call TRBJ2-7; the match to TRBD2 covers 10 bases. V gave up 5 bases and J gave up 2 bases; unmatched junction bases: 12. The CDR3 contains 17 residues. Germline V gene data show CDR1 as MNHEY and CDR2 as SMNVEV (reference sequence). The CDR3, as DNA: TGTGCCAGCAGTCTCCTATCACTAGCGGGACCCCCCTACGAGCAGTACTTC. Its translation: CASSLLSLAGPPYEQYF.

CDR3 amino acids: CASSLGTGQTGKLFF. Written as DNA, the CDR3 is TGTGCCAGCAGCTTAGGTACAGGGCAGACTGGGAAACTGTTTTTT. The chain recombines TRBV7-6 with TRBJ1-4; perhaps TRBD1 as D (6 bases). This CDR3 has 15 residues. V was shortened by 1 base and J by 11 bases, with 17 bases between the two germline ends. From germline, CDR1 is SGHVS and CDR2 FNYEAQ.

The chain has TRBV5-1 and TRBJ2-7, with 10 bases that match TRBD1. Germline loops: CDR1 SGHRS, CDR2 YFSETQ. Germline trimming cut 0 bases from V and 4 bases from J; bases unmatched to any gene: 4. The CDR3 is 15 residues long. CDR3 loop: CASSLVRDRGYEQYF. CDR3 sequence (DNA): TGCGCCAGCAGCTTGGTCCGGGACAGGGGTTACGAGCAGTACTTC.

This clone appeared a single time. The rearrangement links TRBV2 to TRBJ2-7; 7 positions match TRBD2. The trim removed 2 bases at V and 1 base at J, leaving 2 bases unmatched. This CDR3 is built from 14 residues. Germline-derived CDR1 and CDR2 are SNHLY and FYNNEI. The CDR3 region has the DNA TGTGCCAGCAGTGAATCGGGGGGATCCTACGAGCAGTACTTC. Its translation is CASSESGGSYEQYF.

This clone occurred a few times. The chain is built from TRBV7-7 and TRBJ2-1, with 9 positions matching TRBD2. This CDR3 has 16 residues. V was clipped by 5 bases and J by 7 bases; unmatched bases: 12. CDR1 is SSHAT and CDR2 is FNYEAQ in the germline V gene (reference sequence). Written as DNA, the CDR3 is TGTGCCAGCAGCCCGCACCTAGCGGGGCCCTCTAATGAGCAGTTCTTC. It is translated as CASSPHLAGPSNEQFF.

V usage is TRBV5-6 and J usage is TRBJ2-5; D perhaps matches TRBD2 (5 bases). This CDR3 is 15 amino acids long. In germline, CDR1 is SGHDT, CDR2 YYEEEE. Trimming removed 2 bases at V and 2 bases at J, with 13 bases between. The CDR3 DNA reads as TGTGCCAGCAGCTTCGGGATCCCCTCTCAAGAGACCCAGTACTTC. Amino acid sequence: CASSFGIPSQETQYF.

V gene TRBV6-1 combines with J gene TRBJ1-1; maybe TRBD1 (6 bases). Germline V gene data show CDR1 as MNHNS and CDR2 as SASEGT. The CDR3 is 15 amino acids. The germline V and J ends were trimmed by 3 bases and 5 bases, with 16 bases remaining between them. CDR3 sequence (DNA): TGTGCCAGCAGTGATGGTGGGGGCCTTGTGACTGAAGCTTTCTTT. Protein sequence: CASSDGGGLVTEAFF.

The chain recombines TRBV5-1 with TRBJ2-1; weak D call: TRBD1 (5 bases). Germline loops: CDR1 SGHRS, CDR2 YFSETQ. This CDR3 comprises 15 residues. The V end was cut by 0 bases, the J end by 7 bases, with 14 bases between. The CDR3 loop is CASSLEEGAGNEQFF. CDR3 sequence (DNA): TGCGCCAGCAGCTTGGAGGAAGGAGCAGGGAATGAGCAGTTCTTC.